This TCR beta chain derives from a study of CD8 T cells in ankylosing spondylitis. TCRdb passed the 5' RACE reads through MiXCR, listing each CDR3 protein once. The sample yields about 250,000 distinct CDR3 sequences, under 35% seen once. This clonotype has only a few counts. Germline V gives CDR1 DFQATT, CDR2 SNEGSKA (reference sequence). The CDR3 extends over 19 amino acids. The ends lost 0 bases at V and 4 bases at J; junction bases unmatched: 17. The receptor's source is a male donor with ankylosing spondylitis or in good health (not recorded which). The chain joins TRBV20-1 to TRBJ1-1, with 10 bases identical to TRBD1. Sequencing was done on a sample of blood, either unsorted or a sorted T cell fraction (not recorded which). CDR3 loop: CSARDRVGGQGQGGTEAFF. As DNA, the CDR3 is TGCAGTGCTAGAGATCGAGTCGGGGGACAGGGGCAAGGGGGCACTGAAGCTTTCTTT.